This is a list of T cell receptor beta chains from one sample in a study of control samples from healthy donors and cancer patients. Clones were sequenced by immunoSEQ multiplex PCR, and TCRdb holds only the in-frame ones, with some missing. This sample has fewer than 200,000 clones, with 88% found just once. Sequences were obtained from blood. The receptors stem from a woman aged 25 to 39 in good health. The CDR3 runs from the conserved cysteine through the conserved F or W. The order of the fields is clone size, V gene, J gene, D gene, CDR3 DNA, CDR3 protein. A D gene is named only where the DNA matches it firmly. The size of a clone is reported for some rows only, either as once, few or many, or as a class for expanded clones.

clone_size: NA
v_call: TRBV5-6
j_call: TRBJ2-3
d_call: TRBD2
cdr3_nt: TGTGCCAGCAGCCGATGGACTAGCGGGGACACAGATACGCAGTATTTT
cdr3_aa: CASSRWTSGDTDTQYF

clone_size: NA
v_call: TRBV19
j_call: TRBJ1-1
d_call: NA
cdr3_nt: TGTGCCAGTATTTGGAAAAGTGACAAGAGGGGAGGTCCCACTGAAGCTTTCTTT
cdr3_aa: CASIWKSDKRGGPTEAFF

clone_size: NA
v_call: TRBV7-9
j_call: TRBJ2-5
d_call: TRBD2
cdr3_nt: TGTGCCAGCAGCCGGAGATCCGGGACTAGCGGGACCGGGGCTGAGACCCAGTACTTC
cdr3_aa: CASSRRSGTSGTGAETQYF

clone_size: NA
v_call: TRBV6-5
j_call: TRBJ1-4
d_call: NA
cdr3_nt: TGTGCCAGCACGACCCCTGGGGGGGCAAGGGAAAAACTGTTTTTT
cdr3_aa: CASTTPGGAREKLFF

clone_size: once
v_call: TRBV2
j_call: TRBJ2-3
d_call: TRBD2
cdr3_nt: TGTGCCAGCAGCCTTAGGGCTAGCGGGAGAACAGATACGCAGTATTTT
cdr3_aa: CASSLRASGRTDTQYF

clone_size: NA
v_call: TRBV2
j_call: TRBJ1-5
d_call: NA
cdr3_nt: TGTGCCAGCAGTCCAGGGCTTGAACAGCCCCAGCATTTT
cdr3_aa: CASSPGLEQPQHF

clone_size: once
v_call: TRBV10-1
j_call: TRBJ2-3
d_call: NA
cdr3_nt: TGCGCCAGCACCAAGGAAAGCACAGATACGCAGTATTTT
cdr3_aa: CASTKESTDTQYF

clone_size: NA
v_call: TRBV4-1
j_call: TRBJ1-1
d_call: NA
cdr3_nt: TGCGCCAGCAGCCTAACCCCCGACACCCTGAACACTGAAGCTTTCTTT
cdr3_aa: CASSLTPDTLNTEAFF

clone_size: NA
v_call: TRBV19
j_call: TRBJ1-1
d_call: NA
cdr3_nt: TGTGCCAGTAGTATTGGGACTTTCTATGAGGACACTGAAGCTTTCTTT
cdr3_aa: CASSIGTFYEDTEAFF

clone_size: few
v_call: TRBV3-1/TRBV3-2
j_call: TRBJ1-1
d_call: NA
cdr3_nt: TGTGCCAGCAGCCAAGATTGGGCAATTAGTGAAGCTTTCTTT
cdr3_aa: CASSQDWAISEAFF

clone_size: NA
v_call: TRBV2
j_call: TRBJ1-5
d_call: NA
cdr3_nt: TGTGCCAGCAGGCCCAATAGCAATCAGCCCCAGCATTTT
cdr3_aa: CASRPNSNQPQHF

clone_size: NA
v_call: TRBV30
j_call: TRBJ1-2
d_call: NA
cdr3_nt: TGTGCCTCCCGCGGGGGAGCGGACTATGGCTACACCTTC
cdr3_aa: CASRGGADYGYTF

clone_size: once
v_call: TRBV5-1
j_call: TRBJ2-1
d_call: TRBD2
cdr3_nt: TGCGCCAGCAGTGGCAGGGAGGGCACCTACAATGAGCAGTTCTTC
cdr3_aa: CASSGREGTYNEQFF

clone_size: NA
v_call: TRBV25-1
j_call: TRBJ2-2
d_call: TRBD1
cdr3_nt: TGTGCCAGCAGTGATCCCCCTACAGGGGGGAACACCGGGGAGCTGTTTTTT
cdr3_aa: CASSDPPTGGNTGELFF

clone_size: NA
v_call: TRBV2
j_call: TRBJ2-7
d_call: NA
cdr3_nt: TGTGCCAGCATCCTCAGGGGCGAGCAGTACTTC
cdr3_aa: CASILRGEQYF

clone_size: once
v_call: TRBV6-5
j_call: TRBJ1-2
d_call: NA
cdr3_nt: TGTGCCACCGTTCCGGGCTCAGGCGGAAGCTACACCTTC
cdr3_aa: CATVPGSGGSYTF

clone_size: NA
v_call: TRBV3-1/TRBV3-2
j_call: TRBJ2-6
d_call: NA
cdr3_nt: TGTGCCAGCAGCCCCCCCCAGGGAGCGGGTGGGGCCAACGTCCTGACTTTC
cdr3_aa: CASSPPQGAGGANVLTF

clone_size: NA
v_call: TRBV2
j_call: TRBJ1-2
d_call: NA
cdr3_nt: TGTGCCAGCAGTGCGATAATGGGGCCGACCTATGGCTACACCTTC
cdr3_aa: CASSAIMGPTYGYTF

clone_size: NA
v_call: TRBV28
j_call: TRBJ1-2
d_call: NA
cdr3_nt: TGTGCCAGCAGTTTGGGATGGGGGGCCGACTATGGCTACACCTTC
cdr3_aa: CASSLGWGADYGYTF

clone_size: few
v_call: TRBV28
j_call: TRBJ1-3
d_call: NA
cdr3_nt: TGTGCCAGCACCTCTGGAAACACCATATATTTT
cdr3_aa: CASTSGNTIYF

clone_size: NA
v_call: TRBV18
j_call: TRBJ2-5
d_call: NA
cdr3_nt: TGTGCCAGCTCACTAGGGGAGACCCAGTACTTC
cdr3_aa: CASSLGETQYF

clone_size: NA
v_call: TRBV4-2
j_call: TRBJ2-6
d_call: TRBD1
cdr3_nt: TGTGCCAGCAGCCAAGCAGGCGAGGGGACAGGAGCTGGCGGGGCCAACGTCCTGACTTTC
cdr3_aa: CASSQAGEGTGAGGANVLTF

clone_size: NA
v_call: TRBV27
j_call: TRBJ1-4
d_call: TRBD1
cdr3_nt: TGTGCCAGCAGTTTGTTTCCACAGGGGATAAGGGAAAAACTGTTTTTT
cdr3_aa: CASSLFPQGIREKLFF

clone_size: NA
v_call: TRBV2
j_call: TRBJ1-2
d_call: NA
cdr3_nt: TGTGCCAGCAGTAAAGCGGACAACTATGGCTACACCTTC
cdr3_aa: CASSKADNYGYTF

clone_size: once
v_call: TRBV6-6
j_call: TRBJ2-6
d_call: NA
cdr3_nt: TGTGCCAGCAGTCTCTCGAACAGGGTGACGGGGGCCAACGTCCTGACTTTC
cdr3_aa: CASSLSNRVTGANVLTF

clone_size: NA
v_call: TRBV5-1
j_call: TRBJ2-5
d_call: NA
cdr3_nt: TGCGCCAGCAGCTTGGGTGTAGGGTTCATGGAGACCCAGTACTTC
cdr3_aa: CASSLGVGFMETQYF

clone_size: NA
v_call: TRBV28
j_call: TRBJ1-5
d_call: NA
cdr3_nt: TGTGCCAGCAGTTCCGTAACTGGGTATCAGCCCCAGCATTTT
cdr3_aa: CASSSVTGYQPQHF

clone_size: NA
v_call: TRBV11-2
j_call: TRBJ2-7
d_call: NA
cdr3_nt: TGTGCCAGCAGCTTAGGGACGGGAGCCTACGAGCAGTACTTC
cdr3_aa: CASSLGTGAYEQYF

clone_size: NA
v_call: TRBV3-1/TRBV3-2
j_call: TRBJ2-3
d_call: TRBD2
cdr3_nt: TGTGCCAGCAGCCCGATAGCGGGAGATACGCAGTATTTT
cdr3_aa: CASSPIAGDTQYF

clone_size: NA
v_call: TRBV6-1
j_call: TRBJ1-2
d_call: NA
cdr3_nt: TGTGCCAGCAGTGAAGGAGGGGGTTTTAACTATGGCTACACCTTC
cdr3_aa: CASSEGGGFNYGYTF

clone_size: once
v_call: TRBV3-1/TRBV3-2
j_call: TRBJ2-5
d_call: NA
cdr3_nt: TGTGCCAGCAGCCAAGAGAACAGGTACCAAGAGACCCAGTACTTC
cdr3_aa: CASSQENRYQETQYF

clone_size: NA
v_call: TRBV10-3
j_call: TRBJ2-7
d_call: NA
cdr3_nt: TGTGCCATCAGTGAGAGGTACCCGGAGGAGCAGTACTTC
cdr3_aa: CAISERYPEEQYF

clone_size: NA
v_call: TRBV11-2
j_call: TRBJ1-2
d_call: TRBD1
cdr3_nt: TGTGCCAGCAGCTTCGCAGGGGGCCTTGGCTACACCTTC
cdr3_aa: CASSFAGGLGYTF

clone_size: NA
v_call: TRBV10-3
j_call: TRBJ1-1
d_call: NA
cdr3_nt: TGTGCCATCAGGGTGACAGTGCGGGACACTGAAGCTTTCTTT
cdr3_aa: CAIRVTVRDTEAFF

clone_size: NA
v_call: TRBV27
j_call: TRBJ2-7
d_call: NA
cdr3_nt: TGTGCCAGCAGTTTAAAGGTGGTCTACGAGCAGTACTTC
cdr3_aa: CASSLKVVYEQYF

clone_size: NA
v_call: TRBV18
j_call: TRBJ1-6
d_call: NA
cdr3_nt: TGTGCCAGCTCACCAGAACAGGTGGGGAATTCACCCCTCCACTTT
cdr3_aa: CASSPEQVGNSPLHF

clone_size: NA
v_call: TRBV5-5
j_call: TRBJ1-5
d_call: NA
cdr3_nt: TGTGCCAGCAGCCCATTAGGTAGGGTCGACAATCAGCCCCAGCATTTT
cdr3_aa: CASSPLGRVDNQPQHF